This TCR beta chain comes out of a study of CD8 T cells in ankylosing spondylitis. Study results and caveats: The study identified a TCR beta motif of 7 or 8 highly homologous variants that appeared characteristic of ankylosing spondylitis blood. A subset of motif variants has previously been described in the synovial fluid and blood of reactive arthritis.

Researchers built TCR beta libraries using quantitative 5'-RACE with molecular barcodes. A single record per CDR3 protein comes from TCRdb applying MiXCR to the 5' RACE reads. The data show some 140,000 distinct CDR3 sequences, about an eighth seen once. V was pared by 1 base and J by 3 bases, with 6 bases between. CDR3 length: 14 residues. This clonotype showed up many times. The antigen remains unidentified. The sequencing input was blood, either unsorted or a sorted T cell fraction (not recorded which). This sequence originates from a female donor with ankylosing spondylitis or in good health (not recorded which). The genes are TRBV12-3 or TRBV12-4 and TRBJ2-2, with D unclear. The CDR3 loop reads CASSLVVDTGELFF. The CDR3 nucleotides read TGTGCCAGCAGTTTAGTGGTGGACACCGGGGAGCTGTTTTTT.